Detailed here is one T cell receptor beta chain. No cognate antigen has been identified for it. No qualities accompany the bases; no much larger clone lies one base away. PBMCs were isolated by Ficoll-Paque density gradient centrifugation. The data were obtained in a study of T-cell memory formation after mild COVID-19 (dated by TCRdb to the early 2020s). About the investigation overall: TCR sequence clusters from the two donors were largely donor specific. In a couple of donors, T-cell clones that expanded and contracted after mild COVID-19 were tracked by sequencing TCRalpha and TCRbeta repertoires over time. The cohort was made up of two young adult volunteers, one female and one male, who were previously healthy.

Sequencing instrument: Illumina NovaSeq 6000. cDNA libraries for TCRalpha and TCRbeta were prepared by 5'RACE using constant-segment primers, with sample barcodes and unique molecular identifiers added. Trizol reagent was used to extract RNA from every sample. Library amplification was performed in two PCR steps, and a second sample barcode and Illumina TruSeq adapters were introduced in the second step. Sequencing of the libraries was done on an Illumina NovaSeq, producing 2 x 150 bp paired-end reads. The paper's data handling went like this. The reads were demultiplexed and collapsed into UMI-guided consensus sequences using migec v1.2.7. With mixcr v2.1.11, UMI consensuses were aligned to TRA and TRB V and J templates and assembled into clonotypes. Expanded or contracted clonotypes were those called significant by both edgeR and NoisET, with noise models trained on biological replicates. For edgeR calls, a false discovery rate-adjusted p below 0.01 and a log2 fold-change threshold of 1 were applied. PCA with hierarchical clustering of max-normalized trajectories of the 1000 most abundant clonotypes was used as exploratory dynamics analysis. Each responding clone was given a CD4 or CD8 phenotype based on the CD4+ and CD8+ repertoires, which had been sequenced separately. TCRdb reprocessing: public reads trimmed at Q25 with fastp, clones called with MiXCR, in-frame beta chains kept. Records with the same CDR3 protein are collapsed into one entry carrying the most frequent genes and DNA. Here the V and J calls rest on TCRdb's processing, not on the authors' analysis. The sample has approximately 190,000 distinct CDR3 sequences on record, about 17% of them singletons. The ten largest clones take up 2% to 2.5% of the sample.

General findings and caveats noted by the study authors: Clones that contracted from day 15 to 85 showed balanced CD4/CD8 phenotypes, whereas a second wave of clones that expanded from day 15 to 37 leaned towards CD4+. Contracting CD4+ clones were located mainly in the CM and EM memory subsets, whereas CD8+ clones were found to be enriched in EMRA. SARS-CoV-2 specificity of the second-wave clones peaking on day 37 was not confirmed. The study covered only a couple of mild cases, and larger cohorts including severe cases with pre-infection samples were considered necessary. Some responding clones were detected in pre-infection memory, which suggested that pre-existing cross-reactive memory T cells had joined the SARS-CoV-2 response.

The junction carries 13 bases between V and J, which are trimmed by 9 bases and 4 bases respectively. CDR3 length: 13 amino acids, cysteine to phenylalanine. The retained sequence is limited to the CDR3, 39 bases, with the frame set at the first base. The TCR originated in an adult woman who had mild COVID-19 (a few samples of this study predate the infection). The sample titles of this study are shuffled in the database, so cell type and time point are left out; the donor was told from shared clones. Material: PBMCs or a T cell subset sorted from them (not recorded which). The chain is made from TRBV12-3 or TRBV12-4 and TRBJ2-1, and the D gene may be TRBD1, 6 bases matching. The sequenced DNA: TGTGCCAGTTCGAAGGACAGATACAATGAGCAGTTCTTC. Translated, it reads CASSKDRYNEQFF.